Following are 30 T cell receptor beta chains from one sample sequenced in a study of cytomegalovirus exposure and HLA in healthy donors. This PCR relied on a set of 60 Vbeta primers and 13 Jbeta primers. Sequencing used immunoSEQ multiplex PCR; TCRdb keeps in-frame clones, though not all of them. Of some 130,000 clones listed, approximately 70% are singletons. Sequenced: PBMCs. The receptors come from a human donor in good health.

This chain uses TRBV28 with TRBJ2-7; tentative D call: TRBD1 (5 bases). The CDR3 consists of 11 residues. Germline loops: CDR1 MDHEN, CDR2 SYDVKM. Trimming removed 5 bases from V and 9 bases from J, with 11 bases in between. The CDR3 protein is CASSQQGGQYF. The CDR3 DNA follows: TGTGCCAGCAGTCAGCAGGGCGGGCAGTACTTC.

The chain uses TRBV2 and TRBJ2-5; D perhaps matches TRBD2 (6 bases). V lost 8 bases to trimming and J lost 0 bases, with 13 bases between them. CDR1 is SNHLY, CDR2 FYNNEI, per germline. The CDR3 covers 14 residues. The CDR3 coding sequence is TGTGCCAGCGCACTAGGAGGGCACCAAGAGACCCAGTACTTC. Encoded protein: CASALGGHQETQYF.

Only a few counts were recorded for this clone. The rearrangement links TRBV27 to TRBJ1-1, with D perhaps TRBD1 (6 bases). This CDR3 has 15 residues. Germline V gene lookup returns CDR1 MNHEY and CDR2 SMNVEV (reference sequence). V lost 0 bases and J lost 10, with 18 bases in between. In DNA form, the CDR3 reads TGTGCCAGCAGTTTATCACAGGGCGGGGGAGGAGTAGCTTTCTTT. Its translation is CASSLSQGGGGVAFF.

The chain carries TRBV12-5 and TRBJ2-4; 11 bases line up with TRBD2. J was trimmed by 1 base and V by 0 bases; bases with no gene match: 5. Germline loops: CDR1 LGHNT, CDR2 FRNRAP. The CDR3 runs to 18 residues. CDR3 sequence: CASGLVGLAGGAKNIQYF. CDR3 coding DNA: TGTGCTAGTGGTTTGGTGGGGCTAGCGGGAGGTGCCAAAAACATTCAGTACTTC.

The CDR3 loop reads CATSRDLGGQETQYF. Here the CDR3 DNA reads TGTGCCACCAGCAGAGATCTCGGGGGCCAAGAGACCCAGTACTTC. V gene TRBV15 combines with J gene TRBJ2-5; maybe TRBD2 (6 bases). The CDR3 is 15 amino acids. Germline CDR1 and CDR2: LNHNV and YYDKDF (reference sequence). V was clipped by 0 bases and J by 1 base, with 9 bases between them.

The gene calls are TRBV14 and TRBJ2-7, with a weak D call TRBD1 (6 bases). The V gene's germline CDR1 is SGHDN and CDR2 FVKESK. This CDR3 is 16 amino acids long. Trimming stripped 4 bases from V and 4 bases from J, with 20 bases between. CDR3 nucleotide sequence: TGTGCCAGCAGCCGCGGAGGCGCCAGGGGTAAATACGAGCAGTACTTC. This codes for CASSRGGARGKYEQYF.

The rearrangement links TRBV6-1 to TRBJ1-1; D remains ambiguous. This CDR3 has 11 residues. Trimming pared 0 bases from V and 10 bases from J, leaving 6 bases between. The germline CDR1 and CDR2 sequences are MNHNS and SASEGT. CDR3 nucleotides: TGTGCCAGCAGTGAAGCACGGGGAGCTTTCTTT. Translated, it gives CASSEARGAFF.

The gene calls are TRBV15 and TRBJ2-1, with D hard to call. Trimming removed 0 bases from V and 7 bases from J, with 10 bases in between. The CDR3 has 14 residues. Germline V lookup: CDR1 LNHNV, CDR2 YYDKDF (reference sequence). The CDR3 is CATSRDLSLNEQFF. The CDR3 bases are TGTGCCACCAGCAGAGATCTGTCCCTTAATGAGCAGTTCTTC. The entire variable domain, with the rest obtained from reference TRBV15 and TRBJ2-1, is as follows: DAMVIQNPRYQVTQFGKPVTLSCSQTLNHNVMYWYQQKSSQAPKLLFHYYDKDFNNEADTPDNFQSRRPNTSFCFLDIRSPGLGDTAMYLCATSRDLSLNEQFFGPGTRLTVL.

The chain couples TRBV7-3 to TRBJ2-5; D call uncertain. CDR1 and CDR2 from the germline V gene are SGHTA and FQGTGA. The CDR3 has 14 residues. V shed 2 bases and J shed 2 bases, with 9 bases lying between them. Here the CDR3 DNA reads TGTGCCAGCAGCTTAGTACCAGGACAAGAGACCCAGTACTTC. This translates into CASSLVPGQETQYF.

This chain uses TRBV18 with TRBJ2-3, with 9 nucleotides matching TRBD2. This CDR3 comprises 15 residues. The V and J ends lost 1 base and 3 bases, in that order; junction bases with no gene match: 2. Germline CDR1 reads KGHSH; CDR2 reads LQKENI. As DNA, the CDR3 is TGTGCCAGCTCACCACGGCGGGAGGGTACAGATACGCAGTATTTT. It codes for CASSPRREGTDTQYF.

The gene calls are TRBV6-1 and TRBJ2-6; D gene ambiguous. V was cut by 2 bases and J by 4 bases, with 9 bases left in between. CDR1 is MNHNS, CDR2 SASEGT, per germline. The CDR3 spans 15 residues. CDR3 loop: CASSERIGGANVLTF. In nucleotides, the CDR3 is TGTGCCAGCAGTGAAAGGATCGGGGGGGCCAACGTCCTGACTTTC.

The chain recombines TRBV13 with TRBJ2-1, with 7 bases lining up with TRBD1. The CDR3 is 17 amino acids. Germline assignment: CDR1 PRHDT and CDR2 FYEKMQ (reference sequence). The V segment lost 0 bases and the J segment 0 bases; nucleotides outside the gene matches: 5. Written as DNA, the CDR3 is TGTGCCAGCAGCTTAGGGCCCGGACAGGACTCCTACAATGAGCAGTTCTTC. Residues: CASSLGPGQDSYNEQFF. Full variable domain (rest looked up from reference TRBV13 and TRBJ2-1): AAGVIQSPRHLIKEKRETATLKCYPIPRHDTVYWYQQGPGQDPQFLISFYEKMQSDKGSIPDRFSAQQFSDYHSELNMSSLELGDSALYFCASSLGPGQDSYNEQFFGPGTRLTVL.

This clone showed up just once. This CDR3 reads CASSPGTGFDRTEAFF. CDR3 in DNA: TGTGCCAGCTCACCCGGGACAGGTTTTGATAGGACTGAAGCTTTCTTT. V usage is TRBV18 and J usage is TRBJ1-1, with 8 bases identical to TRBD1. V lost 3 bases to trimming and J lost 5 bases; unmatched junction nucleotides: 11. The germline V gene has CDR1 KGHSH and CDR2 LQKENI. This CDR3 contains 16 residues.

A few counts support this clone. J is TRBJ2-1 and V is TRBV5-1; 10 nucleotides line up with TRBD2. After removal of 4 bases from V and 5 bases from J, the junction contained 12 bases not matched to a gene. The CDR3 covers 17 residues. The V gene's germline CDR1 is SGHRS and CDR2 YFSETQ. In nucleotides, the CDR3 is TGCGCCAGCAGCCTGGAAGCCCGACTAGCGGGCGACAATGAGCAGTTCTTC. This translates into CASSLEARLAGDNEQFF.

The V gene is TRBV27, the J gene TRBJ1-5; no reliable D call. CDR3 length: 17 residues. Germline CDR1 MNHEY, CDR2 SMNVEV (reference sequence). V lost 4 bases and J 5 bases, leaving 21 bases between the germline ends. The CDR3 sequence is CASSSLPDRGRDQPQHF. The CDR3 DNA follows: TGTGCCAGCAGTTCCTTACCGGACCGCGGGCGAGATCAGCCCCAGCATTTT.

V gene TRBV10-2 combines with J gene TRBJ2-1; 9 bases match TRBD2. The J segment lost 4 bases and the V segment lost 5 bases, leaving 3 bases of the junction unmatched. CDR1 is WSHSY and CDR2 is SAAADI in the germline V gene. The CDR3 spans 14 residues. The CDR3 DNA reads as TGCGCCAGCAGTTGGACTAGCGCTTACAATGAGCAGTTCTTC. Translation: CASSWTSAYNEQFF.

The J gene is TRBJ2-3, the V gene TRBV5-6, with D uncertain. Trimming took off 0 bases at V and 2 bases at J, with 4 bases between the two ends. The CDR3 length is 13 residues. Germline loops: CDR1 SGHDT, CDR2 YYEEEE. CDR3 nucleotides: TGTGCCAGCAGCTTGGGGGCCACAGATACGCAGTATTTT. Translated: CASSLGATDTQYF.

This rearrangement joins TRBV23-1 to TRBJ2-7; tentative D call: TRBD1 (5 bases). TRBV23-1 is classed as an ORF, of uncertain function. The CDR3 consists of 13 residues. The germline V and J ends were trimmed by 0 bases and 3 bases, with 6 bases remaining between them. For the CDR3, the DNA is TGCGCCAGCAGTCAATCAGGGGACTACGAGCAGTACTTC. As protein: CASSQSGDYEQYF.

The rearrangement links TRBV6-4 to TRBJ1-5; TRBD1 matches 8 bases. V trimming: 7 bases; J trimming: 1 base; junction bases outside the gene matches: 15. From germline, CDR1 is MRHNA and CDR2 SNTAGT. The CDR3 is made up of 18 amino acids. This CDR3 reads CASTRGTAGDRSNQPQHF. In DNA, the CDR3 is TGTGCCAGCACCCGCGGGACAGCAGGGGACAGGAGCAATCAGCCCCAGCATTTT.

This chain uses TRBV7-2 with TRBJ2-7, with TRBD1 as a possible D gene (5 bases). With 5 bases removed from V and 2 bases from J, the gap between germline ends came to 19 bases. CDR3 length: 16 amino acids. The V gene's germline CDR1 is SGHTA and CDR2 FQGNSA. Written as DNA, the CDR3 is TGTGCCAGCAGCCCCACAGGCGGTGGGAAAACCTACGAGCAGTACTTC. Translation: CASSPTGGGKTYEQYF.

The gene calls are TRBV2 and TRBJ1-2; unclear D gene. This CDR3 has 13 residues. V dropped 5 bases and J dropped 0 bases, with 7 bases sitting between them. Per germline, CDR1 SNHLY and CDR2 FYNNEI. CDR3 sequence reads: CASSITSNYGYTF. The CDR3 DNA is TGTGCCAGCAGTATTACTTCTAACTATGGCTACACCTTC. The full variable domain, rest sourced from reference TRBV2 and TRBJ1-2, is EPEVTQTPSHQVTQMGQEVILRCVPISNHLYFYWYRQILGQKVEFLVSFYNNEISEKSEIFDDQFSVERPDGSNFTLKIRSTKLEDSAMYFCASSITSNYGYTFGSGTRLTVV.

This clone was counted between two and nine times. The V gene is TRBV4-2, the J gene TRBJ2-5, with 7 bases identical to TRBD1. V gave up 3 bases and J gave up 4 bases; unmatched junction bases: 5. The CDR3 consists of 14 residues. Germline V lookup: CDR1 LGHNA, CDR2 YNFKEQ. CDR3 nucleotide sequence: TGTGCCAGCAGCCAGAGACAGGGCGGAGAGACCCAGTACTTC. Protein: CASSQRQGGETQYF.

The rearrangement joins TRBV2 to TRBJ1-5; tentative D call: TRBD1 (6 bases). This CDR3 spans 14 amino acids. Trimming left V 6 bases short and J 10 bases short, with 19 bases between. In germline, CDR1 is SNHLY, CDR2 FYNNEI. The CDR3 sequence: CASSLTGSKSPQHF. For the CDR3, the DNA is TGTGCCAGCAGCCTCACAGGGTCCAAATCCCCCCAGCATTTT.

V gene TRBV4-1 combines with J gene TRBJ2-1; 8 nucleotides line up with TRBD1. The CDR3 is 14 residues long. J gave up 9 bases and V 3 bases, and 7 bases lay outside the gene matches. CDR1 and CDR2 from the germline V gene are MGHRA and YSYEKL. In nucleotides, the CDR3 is TGCGCCAGCAGCCATGACAACAGGGGGACTGAGCAGTTCTTC. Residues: CASSHDNRGTEQFF.

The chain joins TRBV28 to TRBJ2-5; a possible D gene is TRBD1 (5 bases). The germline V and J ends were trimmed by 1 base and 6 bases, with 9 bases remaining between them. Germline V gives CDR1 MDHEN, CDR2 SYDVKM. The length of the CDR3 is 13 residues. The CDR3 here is CASSLFDRQTQYF. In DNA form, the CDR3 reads TGTGCCAGCAGTTTATTCGACAGACAGACCCAGTACTTC.

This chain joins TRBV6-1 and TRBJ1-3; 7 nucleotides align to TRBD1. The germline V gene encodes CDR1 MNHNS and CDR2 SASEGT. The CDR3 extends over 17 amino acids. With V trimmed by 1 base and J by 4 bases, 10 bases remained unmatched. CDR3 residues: CASSEGLGGGEGNTIYF. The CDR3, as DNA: TGTGCCAGCAGTGAAGGTCTAGGAGGGGGCGAAGGAAACACCATATATTTT.

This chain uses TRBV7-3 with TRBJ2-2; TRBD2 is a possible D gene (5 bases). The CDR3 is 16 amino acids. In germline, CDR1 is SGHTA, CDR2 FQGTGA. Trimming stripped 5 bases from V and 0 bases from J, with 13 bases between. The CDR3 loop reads CASSQVGATNTGELFF. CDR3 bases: TGTGCCAGCAGCCAGGTGGGAGCCACGAACACCGGGGAGCTGTTTTTT.

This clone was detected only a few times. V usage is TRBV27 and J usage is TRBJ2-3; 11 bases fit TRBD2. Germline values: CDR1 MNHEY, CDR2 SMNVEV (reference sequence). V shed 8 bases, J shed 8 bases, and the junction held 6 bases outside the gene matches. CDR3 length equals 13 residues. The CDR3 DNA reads TGTGCCAGCGCCGATAGCGGGAGGGGTACGCAGTATTTT. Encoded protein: CASADSGRGTQYF.

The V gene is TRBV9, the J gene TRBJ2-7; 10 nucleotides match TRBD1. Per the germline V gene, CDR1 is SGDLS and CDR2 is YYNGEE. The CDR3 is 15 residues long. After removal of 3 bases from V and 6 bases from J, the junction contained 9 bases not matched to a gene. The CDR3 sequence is CASSATGQGISEQYF. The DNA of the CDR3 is TGTGCCAGCAGCGCGACGGGACAGGGGATTTCCGAGCAGTACTTC.

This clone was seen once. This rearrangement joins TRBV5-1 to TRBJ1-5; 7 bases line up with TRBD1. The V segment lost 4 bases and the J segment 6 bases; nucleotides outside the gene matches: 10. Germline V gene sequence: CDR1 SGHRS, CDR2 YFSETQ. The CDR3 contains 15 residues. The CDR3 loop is CASSRTGEVGQPQHF. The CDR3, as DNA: TGCGCCAGCAGCCGAACAGGGGAGGTCGGTCAGCCCCAGCATTTT.